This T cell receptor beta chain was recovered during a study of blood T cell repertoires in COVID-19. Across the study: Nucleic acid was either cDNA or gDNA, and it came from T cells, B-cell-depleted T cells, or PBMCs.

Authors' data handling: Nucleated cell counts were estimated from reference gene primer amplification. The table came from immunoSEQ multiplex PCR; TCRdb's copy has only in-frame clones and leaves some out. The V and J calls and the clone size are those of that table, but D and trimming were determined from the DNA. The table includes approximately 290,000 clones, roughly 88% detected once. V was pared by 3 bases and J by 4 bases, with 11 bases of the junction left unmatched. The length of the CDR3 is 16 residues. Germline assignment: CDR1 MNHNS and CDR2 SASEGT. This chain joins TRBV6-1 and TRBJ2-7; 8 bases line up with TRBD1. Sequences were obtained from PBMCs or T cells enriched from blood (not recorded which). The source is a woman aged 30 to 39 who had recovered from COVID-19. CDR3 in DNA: TGTGCCAGCAGTGATTACCGACAGGGGTGGCAATACGAGCAGTACTTC. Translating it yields CASSDYRQGWQYEQYF.